The rows below give T cell receptor beta chains drawn from one sample of a study of shared clonotypes between healthy human individuals. Generated by immunoSEQ multiplex PCR, the TCRdb table keeps only in-frame clones and is missing some. The data show approximately 2,300,000 clones, about 90% seen once. Sequencing was done on a sample of naive CD4+ T cells from PBMCs. Receptors were obtained from a man younger than 35 in good health. Some clones in this sample may be carry-over from other donors' samples. Each CDR3 is given with its conserved first and last residue. Each record gives: V gene, J gene, clone size, D gene, CDR3 DNA, CDR3 protein. The D gene is left open where the match is weak. Size is omitted from some rows. Given values are once, few, many or a class for expanded clones.

v_gene: TRBV7-9
j_gene: TRBJ1-1
abundance: .
d_gene: .
CDR3nt: TGTGCCAGCAGCTTGCTACAGAACACTGAAGCTTTCTTT
CDR3aa: CASSLLQNTEAFF

v_gene: TRBV7-2
j_gene: TRBJ1-1
abundance: .
d_gene: TRBD1
CDR3nt: TGTGCCAGCAGCCTCGCAGGGGGCGCTGAAGCTTTCTTT
CDR3aa: CASSLAGGAEAFF

v_gene: TRBV28
j_gene: TRBJ1-2
abundance: .
d_gene: TRBD1
CDR3nt: TGTGCCAGCAGATCTAGAACACTCTCCAAGGACAGGGGGCTAAATGGCTACACCTTC
CDR3aa: CASRSRTLSKDRGLNGYTF

v_gene: TRBV11-2
j_gene: TRBJ1-1
abundance: .
d_gene: TRBD1
CDR3nt: TGTGCCAGCAGCCCGCAATCAGGGGGCACTGAAGCTTTCTTT
CDR3aa: CASSPQSGGTEAFF

v_gene: TRBV28
j_gene: TRBJ1-6
abundance: .
d_gene: TRBD1
CDR3nt: TGTGCCAGCAGACCCGGGACAGGGGGCCCCCCCCTCCACTTT
CDR3aa: CASRPGTGGPPLHF

v_gene: TRBV9
j_gene: TRBJ2-5
abundance: .
d_gene: .
CDR3nt: TGTGCCAGCAGCGCGCTGGGGGGCCGAACGGAGACCCAGTACTTC
CDR3aa: CASSALGGRTETQYF

v_gene: TRBV9
j_gene: TRBJ2-4
abundance: .
d_gene: .
CDR3nt: TGTGCCAGCAGCCCCCAGGGGTTACTGGCCAAAAACATTCAGTACTTC
CDR3aa: CASSPQGLLAKNIQYF

v_gene: TRBV7-9
j_gene: TRBJ1-4
abundance: .
d_gene: TRBD1
CDR3nt: TGTGCCAGCAGCCCAGGACAGGGGTTAACTAATGAAAAACTGTTTTTT
CDR3aa: CASSPGQGLTNEKLFF

v_gene: TRBV10-2
j_gene: TRBJ1-4
abundance: few
d_gene: .
CDR3nt: TGCGCCAGCAGGGCGGGACAATCGAAACTGTTTTTT
CDR3aa: CASRAGQSKLFF

v_gene: TRBV19
j_gene: TRBJ2-3
abundance: .
d_gene: .
CDR3nt: TGTGCCAGTAGTATTATGGGACTGAGCACAGATACGCAGTATTTT
CDR3aa: CASSIMGLSTDTQYF

v_gene: TRBV19
j_gene: TRBJ2-7
abundance: .
d_gene: TRBD2
CDR3nt: TGTGCCAGTAGTATATTAGCTAGCGGGTTCCCCCCGGGCTCCTACGAGCAGTACTTC
CDR3aa: CASSILASGFPPGSYEQYF

v_gene: TRBV28
j_gene: TRBJ2-1
abundance: .
d_gene: TRBD2
CDR3nt: TGTGCCAGCAGTCCTAGCGGGAGTATAAGGGAGCAGTTCTTC
CDR3aa: CASSPSGSIREQFF

v_gene: TRBV5-5
j_gene: TRBJ2-1
abundance: .
d_gene: .
CDR3nt: TGTGCCAGCAGCTTGGAATCTACGGGTTACAATGAGCAGTTCTTC
CDR3aa: CASSLESTGYNEQFF

v_gene: TRBV5-1
j_gene: TRBJ1-6
abundance: .
d_gene: .
CDR3nt: TGCGCCAGCAGCTTGTTTTTGGGGGGGAATTCACCCCTCCACTTT
CDR3aa: CASSLFLGGNSPLHF

v_gene: TRBV6-5
j_gene: TRBJ1-2
abundance: few
d_gene: .
CDR3nt: TGTGCCAGCAGTTACAGTGACAGGACCACTTCCTATGGCTACACCTTC
CDR3aa: CASSYSDRTTSYGYTF

v_gene: TRBV5-4
j_gene: TRBJ1-1
abundance: .
d_gene: TRBD1
CDR3nt: TGTGCCAGCAGCTTCTCCGACAGGGGGGTTCAGGCTTTCTTT
CDR3aa: CASSFSDRGVQAFF

v_gene: TRBV18
j_gene: TRBJ1-4
abundance: .
d_gene: .
CDR3nt: TGTGCCAGCTCACCGACGACAGTCCCTAATGAAAAACTGTTTTTT
CDR3aa: CASSPTTVPNEKLFF

v_gene: TRBV18
j_gene: TRBJ2-1
abundance: .
d_gene: TRBD2
CDR3nt: TGTGCCAGCTCACCGGGGGCTAGCGGGAGAAAAGCGTTCTTC
CDR3aa: CASSPGASGRKAFF

v_gene: TRBV7-8
j_gene: TRBJ1-5
abundance: .
d_gene: .
CDR3nt: TGTGCCAGCAGCAAAAGGACAGCCAACAATCAGCCCCAGCATTTT
CDR3aa: CASSKRTANNQPQHF

v_gene: TRBV7-3
j_gene: TRBJ2-7
abundance: .
d_gene: .
CDR3nt: TGTGCCAGCAGCGTCGGACCATCTGGCCTCTACGAGCAGTACTTC
CDR3aa: CASSVGPSGLYEQYF

v_gene: TRBV25-1
j_gene: TRBJ2-2
abundance: once
d_gene: .
CDR3nt: TGTGCCACGACAGTAACGAACACCGGGGAGCTATTTTTT
CDR3aa: CATTVTNTGELFF

v_gene: TRBV2
j_gene: TRBJ1-2
abundance: .
d_gene: .
CDR3nt: TGTGCCAGCAGTGAAGCAGGAGGCTACACCTTC
CDR3aa: CASSEAGGYTF

v_gene: TRBV19
j_gene: TRBJ1-5
abundance: few
d_gene: .
CDR3nt: TGTGCCAGTAGTATTGGCAGGGTTTTTAGCAATCAGCCCCAGCATTTT
CDR3aa: CASSIGRVFSNQPQHF

v_gene: TRBV18
j_gene: TRBJ1-1
abundance: .
d_gene: TRBD1
CDR3nt: TGTGCCAGCTCACCAGGAATCACGCCGGGACAGGGGAAGGGGGAAGCTTTCTTT
CDR3aa: CASSPGITPGQGKGEAFF

v_gene: TRBV9
j_gene: TRBJ2-7
abundance: .
d_gene: .
CDR3nt: TGTGCCAGCAGCCCCCGACTAAGCGCTATGAACGAGCAGTACTTC
CDR3aa: CASSPRLSAMNEQYF

v_gene: TRBV7-9
j_gene: TRBJ2-1
abundance: .
d_gene: TRBD2
CDR3nt: TGTGCCAGCAGCCGCGGGAGGTTGAGCCAGAACAATGAGCAGTTCTTC
CDR3aa: CASSRGRLSQNNEQFF

v_gene: TRBV19
j_gene: TRBJ1-2
abundance: .
d_gene: TRBD1
CDR3nt: TGTGCCAGTAACAGGGGACCTATCTATGGCTACACCTTC
CDR3aa: CASNRGPIYGYTF

v_gene: TRBV20-1
j_gene: TRBJ1-2
abundance: .
d_gene: .
CDR3nt: TGCAGCCCCTTGCAGGGTACGGGCTACACCTTC
CDR3aa: CSPLQGTGYTF

v_gene: TRBV5-1
j_gene: TRBJ1-2
abundance: .
d_gene: .
CDR3nt: TGCGCCAGCAGCTCCGGACCTATGGAGTATGGCTACACCTTC
CDR3aa: CASSSGPMEYGYTF

v_gene: TRBV6-4
j_gene: TRBJ1-1
abundance: .
d_gene: .
CDR3nt: TGTGCCAGCATTATGGGGGGCGGCGTGGACACTGAAGCTTTCTTT
CDR3aa: CASIMGGGVDTEAFF

v_gene: TRBV7-8
j_gene: TRBJ2-3
abundance: .
d_gene: TRBD2
CDR3nt: TGTGCCAGCAGCTTAAATTCCAGGACTAGCGGGAGTTGGGATACGCAGTATTTT
CDR3aa: CASSLNSRTSGSWDTQYF

v_gene: TRBV5-6
j_gene: TRBJ2-5
abundance: .
d_gene: .
CDR3nt: TGTGCCAGCAGCCCTGGGGGGGGCGGGAACCGAGAGACCCAGTACTTC
CDR3aa: CASSPGGGGNRETQYF

v_gene: TRBV6-1
j_gene: TRBJ1-4
abundance: .
d_gene: .
CDR3nt: TGTGCCAGCAGTGAAGCGCTCAGCGAAAAACTGTTTTTT
CDR3aa: CASSEALSEKLFF

v_gene: TRBV15
j_gene: TRBJ1-2
abundance: .
d_gene: TRBD1
CDR3nt: TGTGCCACCAGCAGGACGGGACAGTCGGATGGCTATGGCTACACCTTC
CDR3aa: CATSRTGQSDGYGYTF

v_gene: TRBV5-4
j_gene: TRBJ2-3
abundance: .
d_gene: TRBD2
CDR3nt: TGTGCCAGCAGCTTGAAACCACCGACTAGCTGGGGCGCTACAGATACGCAGTATTTT
CDR3aa: CASSLKPPTSWGATDTQYF

v_gene: TRBV27
j_gene: TRBJ2-7
abundance: few
d_gene: TRBD2
CDR3nt: TGTGCCAGCAGTTTATCGGATAGCGGGAGAATGGTGCAGTACTTC
CDR3aa: CASSLSDSGRMVQYF

v_gene: TRBV6-5
j_gene: TRBJ2-6
abundance: .
d_gene: .
CDR3nt: TGTGCCAGCAGTTACTCGAAAACGGGACCCCGCTTGACATTGACTTTC
CDR3aa: CASSYSKTGPRLTLTF

v_gene: TRBV11-2
j_gene: TRBJ2-2
abundance: once
d_gene: .
CDR3nt: TGTGCCAGCAGCCCCGCCAAGGGGCAGCCGAACACCGGGGAGCTGTTTTTT
CDR3aa: CASSPAKGQPNTGELFF

v_gene: TRBV28
j_gene: TRBJ1-1
abundance: .
d_gene: TRBD1
CDR3nt: TGTGCCAGCAGATGGGGACAGAACGCTGAAGCTTTCTTT
CDR3aa: CASRWGQNAEAFF

v_gene: TRBV7-2
j_gene: TRBJ2-7
abundance: .
d_gene: TRBD2
CDR3nt: TGTGCCAGCAGCTTCACCCCGGGAGGGGCCTACGAGCAGTACTTC
CDR3aa: CASSFTPGGAYEQYF

v_gene: TRBV2
j_gene: TRBJ1-2
abundance: .
d_gene: .
CDR3nt: TGTGCCAGCAGTGAACCGGCGGGTGATGGCTACACCTTC
CDR3aa: CASSEPAGDGYTF